This T cell receptor beta chain was recovered during a study of T cells expressing NK-cell markers. After re-calling the 5' RACE reads, TCRdb lists one entry per CDR3 protein, DNA absent. The sample totals 20,000 or so distinct CDR3 sequences; its top ten clones hold approximately 53%. The CDR3 is made up of 15 amino acids. Germline values: CDR1 DFQATT, CDR2 SNEGSKA (reference sequence). The chain carries TRBV20-1 and TRBJ2-3; without DNA, the TCRdb call of TRBD2 cannot be checked. Sequenced material: blood T cells: a sorted CD56 or NKG2C T cell subset, CD4+ or CD8+ T cells, or bulk PBMC T cells (not recorded which). The receptor was derived from a man aged 18-75 years in good health. CDR3 protein: CSARRLAGGPDTQYF.